This T cell receptor beta chain was observed in a study of shared clonotypes between healthy human individuals. As originally analysed: As immunoSEQ supplied junction-only sequences (without quality scores), filtering differed. Data came from immunoSEQ multiplex PCR; TCRdb stores just in-frame clones and leaves some out. V and J calls plus clone size are reproduced from that table; the DNA served to infer D and trimming. Here the sample spans approximately 2.1 million clones, 93% being singletons. Comment on this clone: Its antigen is still unknown.

Broader study findings: Clonotype sharing among donors likely depends on sequencing depth. What naive subsets generally showed was a larger estimated richness than memory subsets showed.

The sequence was obtained from a man between 18 and 29 years old in good health. Some clones in this sample may be carry-over from other donors' samples. Sequences were obtained from naive CD4+ T cells from PBMCs. Subset noted: CD45RA+ positively selected.

The CDR3 sequence: CASSERRSESHTQYF. CDR3 nucleotide sequence: TGTGCCAGCAGTGAAAGAAGGTCCGAATCACATACGCAGTATTTT. This chain connects TRBV2 to TRBJ2-3; D uncertain. The germline V gene encodes CDR1 SNHLY and CDR2 FYNNEI. The CDR3 is 15 amino acids. Trimming shortened V by 2 bases and J by 7 bases, and 16 bases separated the two germline ends.